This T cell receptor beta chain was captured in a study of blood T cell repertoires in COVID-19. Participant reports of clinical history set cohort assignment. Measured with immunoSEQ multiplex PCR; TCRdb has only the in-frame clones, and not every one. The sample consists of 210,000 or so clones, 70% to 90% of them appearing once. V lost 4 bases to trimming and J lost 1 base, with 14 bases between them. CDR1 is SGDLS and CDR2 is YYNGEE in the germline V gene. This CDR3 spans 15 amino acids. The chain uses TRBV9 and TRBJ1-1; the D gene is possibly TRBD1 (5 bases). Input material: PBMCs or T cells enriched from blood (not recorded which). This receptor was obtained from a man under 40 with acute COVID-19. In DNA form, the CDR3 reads TGTGCCAGCAGCATACTAGCGACAGCGAACACTGAAGCTTTCTTT. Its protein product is CASSILATANTEAFF.